This T cell receptor (beta chain) was identified during a study of vaccination effects on CD4 cells after COVID-19 (dated by TCRdb to between 2020 and 2023). Context from the whole study: Across the study, the median time from the second dose to post-vaccine sampling was 72 days (range 14 to 241). SARS-CoV-2 spike-specific CD4+ TCR repertoires from before and after mRNA vaccination were compared in COVID-19 convalescent patients and in infection-naive vaccine recipients. Altogether, roughly 10 COVID-19 convalescent patients and several SARS-CoV-2-naive healthy vaccine recipients made up the full study. In the study, cultures from other donors were sequenced using the Oncomine TCR Beta short-read assay on an Illumina iSeq 100. General conclusions and limits of the study: Both infection-induced and vaccine-induced clones contracted markedly at late post-vaccination timepoints, which is consistent with waning T cell responses. In healthy vaccine recipients, vaccine-induced clones were almost all SARS-CoV-2 mono-reactive, with only 1 of 255 being cross-reactive with common cold coronaviruses. The study was limited by a small number of convalescent patients and lacked early post-infection timepoints.

The junction shows trimming of 3 bases on V and 4 bases on J, plus 13 bases between the germline ends. The germline V gene sets CDR1 to SGHRS and CDR2 to YFSETQ. From cysteine to phenylalanine, the CDR3 is 14 amino acids long. Kept here is only the CDR3 DNA, which spans 42 bases and is read in frame from base 1. On this clone itself: Its antigen is still unknown. Within one base of it there is no much larger clone, and no base qualities were kept.

Libraries were prepared through the immunoSEQ multiplex PCR assay. DNA from the cultured and isolated CD4+ T cells underwent TCR beta CDR3 sequencing. The authors processed their data as follows. Non-productive TCR sequences were removed, reads were trimmed to the CDR3 region, and CDR3s of at least 7 amino acids were retained. Antigen-specific clonotypes were identified with the MANAFEST web app by comparing expansion in peptide wells against reference cultures. For clones to be considered positive, expansion at FDR<0.05 versus reference and all other wells, an odds ratio above 5, and a frequency above 0.1% in two replicate wells were required. Cross-reactive clonotypes were defined as significantly expanded in SARS-CoV-2 spike wells and in at least one common cold coronavirus spike condition. CDR3 similarity was assessed by Levenshtein distance with the stringdist R package, and unrooted trees were built with ape in R 3.6.1. TCRdb limited this immuneACCESS table to in-frame rearrangements with V and J called. A share of clones is missing; checked studies link under half to unresolved V genes, and the rest is unexplained. Clone size and the V and J calls come from that table; the DNA yielded D and trimming. This sample gives tens of thousands of clones in total; 76% of them show up just once. Together, the top ten hold about 0.91% of the sample.

In the ViraFEST assay, PBMC were stimulated with viral peptide pools, and antigen-specific CD4+ T cell clonotypes were then identified by expansion using TCR sequencing. After around 11 days of culture, CD4+ T cells were isolated with the EasySep CD4+ T cell isolation kit. Participants received two doses of either the BNT162b2 or the mRNA-1273 mRNA SARS-CoV-2 vaccine. The absence of prior SARS-CoV-2 infection in healthy vaccine recipients was confirmed by negative nucleocapsid antibodies before and after vaccination. A few million PBMC per well were cultured in IMDM with about 5.4% human AB serum, 9 to 10 IU/ml IL-2 and gentamicin, plus 10 ug/ml peptides. On days 3 and 7, half of the culture medium was replaced with fresh IL-2-containing medium. Unless noted otherwise, every peptide stimulation condition was grown in triplicate wells. PBMC were separated from whole blood using Ficoll-Paque Plus gradient centrifugation and were then either cryopreserved at -140C or used fresh. The overlapping peptide pools covered the spike proteins of SARS-CoV-2 and of the common cold coronaviruses HCoV-NL63, HCoV-OC43 and HCoV-229E. The QIAamp micro DNA kit was used to extract genomic DNA from the cultured CD4+ T cells.

The TCR was taken from a human donor who received a COVID-19 vaccine. Sequencing used CD4+ T cells from PBMCs cultured with HCoV-OC43 spike peptides, obtained after COVID-19 vaccination. Explained via the paper, the cell subset or site label denotes: HCoV-OC43 spike overlapping peptide pool stimulation. The chain was built from TRBV5-1 and TRBJ1-1; D gene: possibly TRBD1, on 6 matching bases. CDR3 protein: CASSSFLGGTEAFF. In nucleotides, the sequence is TGCGCCAGCAGCTCTTTTCTAGGGGGCACTGAAGCTTTCTTT.